A few counts support the clone carrying this T cell receptor (beta chain). Its antigen is undetermined. The CDR3 loop spans 15 amino acids. The V and J ends lost 3 bases and 0 bases respectively, with 10 bases between them. The germline V gene has CDR1 SGHVS and CDR2 FQNEAQ. The entry originates in a study of response to subunit inactivated influenza vaccine. Using its own MiXCR run on the RT-PCR reads, TCRdb lists one record per CDR3 protein. Among 500,000 to 600,000 distinct CDR3 sequences listed, 16% were seen once. Regarding the study as a whole: Authors suggested each seasonal flu vaccination may recruit only limited numbers of new T cells.

Sequencing used CD4+ T cells sorted from PBMCs, obtained about 24 months after vaccination. The chain employs TRBV7-8 and TRBJ2-3; D not certain. This clonotype was obtained from a man aged 50 to 69 who received an inactivated influenza vaccine. The CDR3 region has the DNA TGTGCCAGCAGCTTCAGCCTCGGGAGCACAGATACGCAGTATTTT. Translated: CASSFSLGSTDTQYF. The whole variable domain, remainder taken from reference TRBV7-8 and TRBJ2-3, is GAGVSQSPRYKVAKRGQDVALRCDPISGHVSLFWYQQALGQGPEFLTYFQNEAQLDKSGLPSDRFFAERPEGSVSTLKIQRTQQEDSAVYLCASSFSLGSTDTQYFGPGTRLTVL.